The 10 T cell receptor beta chains in this list originate from one sample, sequenced in a study of long-term antiretroviral therapy in people with HIV (dated by TCRdb to between 2021 and 2024). The immunoSEQ hsTCRB v3.0 assay was used at survey level resolution for TRB variable region sequencing. The source is immuneACCESS, and TCRdb retained only in-frame sequences with V and J called. Part of the clones is not carried over; for the studies checked, unresolved V genes explain less than half of this, and the remainder is unexplained. The sample contains some 21,000 clones, roughly 84% of them found a single time. The top ten clonotypes cover 7.5% to 9.5% of the sample. The source material was unsorted PBMCs, sampled 0.2 years before starting antiretroviral therapy. The receptors derive from a man younger than 30 with HIV.

The rearrangement uses TRBV7-9 and TRBJ2-2; D possibly corresponds to TRBD2 (7 bases). The CDR3 totals 18 residues. V was cut by 5 bases and J by 3 bases, with 22 bases left in between. The germline V gene encodes CDR1 SEHNR and CDR2 FQNEAQ (reference sequence). CDR3 DNA: TGTGCCAGCAGCCCCTGGGGGCTAGCGGCGGCCGACACCGGGGAGCTGTTTTTT. Its protein product is CASSPWGLAAADTGELFF. The full variable domain, completed using reference TRBV7-9 and TRBJ2-2, is DTGVSQNPRHKITKRGQNVTFRCDPISEHNRLYWYRQTLGQGPEFLTYFQNEAQLEKSRLLSDRFSAERPKGSFSTLEIQRTEQGDSAMYLCASSPWGLAAADTGELFFGEGSRLTVL.

The chain couples TRBV4-1 to TRBJ1-1; 9 nucleotides agree with TRBD1. Per the germline V gene, CDR1 is MGHRA and CDR2 is YSYEKL. J lost 4 bases, V lost 6 bases, and 3 bases had no gene match. The CDR3 consists of 13 residues. The CDR3 DNA reads TGCGCCAGCAGGGGGACAGGGATCACTGAAGCTTTCTTT. This translates into CASRGTGITEAFF.

In this sample, this clone turned up once. This chain uses TRBV9 with TRBJ1-1; D is undetermined. Germline loops: CDR1 SGDLS, CDR2 YYNGEE. V lost 4 bases and J lost 2, with 18 bases in between. There are 16 residues in the CDR3. CDR3 sequence (DNA): TGTGCCAGCAGCACCCACCTGGTGGGGAGCAACACTGAAGCTTTCTTT. This encodes CASSTHLVGSNTEAFF. Full variable domain (remainder filled in from reference TRBV9 and TRBJ1-1): DSGVTQTPKHLITATGQRVTLRCSPRSGDLSVYWYQQSLDQGLQFLIQYYNGEERAKGNILERFSAQQFPDLHSELNLSSLELGDSALYFCASSTHLVGSNTEAFFGQGTRLTVV.

The rearrangement links TRBV6-6 to TRBJ2-2, with a weak D call TRBD1 (6 bases). The germline CDR1 and CDR2 sequences are MNHNY and SVGAGI (reference sequence). Trimming cost V 8 bases and J 3 bases, with 10 bases left between them. The CDR3 runs 13 residues. The CDR3 sequence is CASGQSYTGELFF. The DNA for the CDR3 is TGTGCCAGCGGACAGTCGTACACCGGGGAGCTGTTTTTT.

The V and J genes are TRBV9 and TRBJ2-1, with D tentatively TRBD2 (6 bases). Germline lookup yields CDR1 SGDLS and CDR2 YYNGEE. V lost 0 bases and J lost 5, with 12 bases in between. CDR3 length: 15 residues. This CDR3 reads CASSVAGSGHNEQFF. In DNA, the CDR3 is TGTGCCAGCAGCGTAGCCGGTAGCGGCCACAATGAGCAGTTCTTC.

This sequence joins TRBV13 and TRBJ2-2; D tentatively fits TRBD1 or TRBD2 (5 bases each). Deletions cut 5 bases from V and 5 bases from J, with 18 bases between. Germline V CDR1 and CDR2: PRHDT, FYEKMQ (reference sequence). CDR3 length: 16 amino acids. CDR3 region: CASSGAGGWRTGELFF. DNA of the CDR3: TGTGCCAGCAGCGGGGCAGGAGGCTGGCGGACCGGGGAGCTGTTTTTT.

This clone appeared a single time. The V and J genes are TRBV7-9 and TRBJ2-1; 7 bases map to TRBD1. The CDR3 consists of 13 residues. Germline lookup yields CDR1 SEHNR and CDR2 FQNEAQ (reference sequence). The V segment lost 11 bases and the J segment 2 bases; nucleotides outside the gene matches: 6. CDR3 amino acids: CASGQDAYNEQFF. In DNA form, the CDR3 reads TGTGCCTCCGGACAGGACGCCTACAATGAGCAGTTCTTC.

The chain carries TRBV7-6 and TRBJ2-1; 14 nucleotides line up with TRBD2. Germline V lookup: CDR1 SGHVS, CDR2 FNYEAQ. The ends lost 1 base at V and 9 bases at J; junction bases unmatched: 5. The CDR3 loop spans 16 amino acids. The CDR3 sequence: CASSLEPGLAGAEQFF. CDR3 nucleotide sequence: TGTGCCAGCAGCTTAGAACCGGGACTAGCGGGAGCTGAGCAGTTCTTC. The full variable domain, in which reference TRBV7-6 and TRBJ2-1 provide the parts outside the CDR3, is GAGVSQSPRYKVTKRGQDVALRCDPISGHVSLYWYRQALGQGPEFLTYFNYEAQQDKSGLPNDRFSAERPEGSISTLTIQRTEQRDSAMYRCASSLEPGLAGAEQFFGPGTRLTVL.

By share of the sample, this clone is medium-sized. This chain connects TRBV5-1 to TRBJ1-2; D is possibly TRBD1 (6 bases). Germline V lookup: CDR1 SGHRS, CDR2 YFSETQ. The CDR3 runs to 17 residues. V lost 0 bases and J lost 2, with 17 bases in between. This CDR3 is CASSLDLQGSANYGYTF. Here the CDR3 DNA reads TGCGCCAGCAGCTTGGACCTACAGGGATCGGCCAACTATGGCTACACCTTC.

This clone has a single count. The chain joins TRBV6-6 to TRBJ2-2, with D tentatively TRBD2 (5 bases). Germline V gene sequence: CDR1 MNHNY, CDR2 SVGAGI (reference sequence). The ends were cut back, 2 bases at V and 4 bases at J, with 14 bases in the middle. CDR3 length: 16 amino acids. The CDR3 sequence: CASSYGAGQITGELFF. CDR3 in DNA: TGTGCCAGCAGTTACGGCGCGGGCCAAATCACCGGGGAGCTGTTTTTT.